Below are 29 T cell receptor beta chains sequenced from a single sample in a study of blood T cell repertoires in COVID-19. The data were produced by immunoSEQ multiplex PCR, yet TCRdb's version contains in-frame clones alone and is incomplete. The table shows around 260,000 clones, with more than 85% occurring only once. The specimen sequenced was peripheral blood. Every receptor here comes from a person between 18 and 30 years old with COVID-19, enrolled during active disease.

This chain connects TRBV25-1 to TRBJ2-1; the match to TRBD1 covers 8 bases. The CDR3 contains 15 residues. Germline lookup yields CDR1 MGHDK and CDR2 SYGVNS. The J segment lost 3 bases and the V segment lost 5 bases, leaving 6 bases of the junction unmatched. The CDR3 spells CASSYKDRDYNEQFF. For the CDR3, the DNA is TGTGCCAGCAGTTACAAGGACAGGGACTACAATGAGCAGTTCTTC.

CDR3 loop: CASSYIEGGNQPQHF. In nucleotides, the CDR3 is TGTGCCAGCAGTTACATAGAGGGGGGCAATCAGCCCCAGCATTTT. This chain uses TRBV6-5 with TRBJ1-5; tentative D call: TRBD1 (6 bases). The length of the CDR3 is 15 residues. CDR1 is MNHEY, CDR2 SVGAGI, per germline. The V end was cut by 2 bases, the J end by 2 bases, with 10 bases between.

This clone has a handful of counts. The rearrangement joins TRBV20-1 to TRBJ1-1; TRBD1 agrees at 9 bases. Germline assignment: CDR1 DFQATT and CDR2 SNEGSKA (reference sequence). Trimming took 3 bases from V and 8 from J; bases not matched to a gene: 4. CDR3 length: 12 residues. This chain's CDR3 is CSASTGGAEAFF. DNA for the CDR3: TGCAGTGCTAGTACAGGGGGCGCAGAAGCTTTCTTT.

The J gene is TRBJ2-7, the V gene TRBV9; tentatively, D is TRBD2 (5 bases). Per germline, CDR1 SGDLS and CDR2 YYNGEE. The CDR3 spans 16 residues. Trimming removed 0 bases at V and 3 bases at J, with 16 bases between. CDR3: CASSVAGIDSLYEQYF. As DNA, the CDR3 is TGTGCCAGCAGCGTAGCGGGGATAGACTCGCTCTACGAGCAGTACTTC.

The rearrangement uses TRBV15 and TRBJ2-3; D not resolved. In germline, CDR1 is LNHNV, CDR2 YYDKDF (reference sequence). The CDR3 is 11 amino acids. Trimming took 4 bases from V and 4 from J, leaving 3 bases between them. The CDR3 DNA reads TGTGCCACCAGCAACTCAGATACGCAGTATTTT. Protein sequence: CATSNSDTQYF.

The chain recombines TRBV28 with TRBJ2-7; 7 bases fit TRBD2. The V and J ends lost 5 bases and 6 bases, in that order; junction bases with no gene match: 1. The length of the CDR3 is 11 residues. Germline-derived CDR1 and CDR2 are MDHEN and SYDVKM. CDR3 nucleotide sequence: TGTGCCAGCAGTGGGGGGGTCGAGCAGTACTTC. Residues: CASSGGVEQYF.

The chain has TRBV3-1 (or the pseudogene TRBV3-2) and TRBJ2-7; no clear D. CDR3 length: 13 residues. V lost 6 bases and J lost 0, with 9 bases in between. Germline-derived CDR1 and CDR2 are LGHDT and YNNKEL (reference sequence). CDR3 coding DNA: TGTGCCAGCAGTGTCGGTATCTCCTACGAGCAGTACTTC. This sequence encodes CASSVGISYEQYF.

The rearrangement links TRBV7-9 to TRBJ2-7; possibly TRBD1 for D (6 bases). The germline V gene has CDR1 SEHNR and CDR2 FQNEAQ (reference sequence). The CDR3 consists of 17 residues. Trimming removed 4 bases from V and 0 bases from J, with 19 bases in between. For the CDR3, the DNA is TGTGCCAGCAGCTCCCAGGGGAGTAGCGCTCCCTCCTACGAGCAGTACTTC. The encoded protein is CASSSQGSSAPSYEQYF.

In DNA form, the CDR3 reads TGTGCCAGCCGGGGGGCCGGTGAAAAACTGTTTTTT. It encodes CASRGAGEKLFF. The chain recombines TRBV28 with TRBJ1-4; D might be TRBD1 (6 bases). The ends were cut back, 8 bases at V and 7 bases at J, with 11 bases in the middle. The CDR3 totals 12 residues. Germline CDR1 and CDR2: MDHEN and SYDVKM.

The J gene is TRBJ2-1, the V gene TRBV13, with 10 bases fitting TRBD2. The trim removed 6 bases at V and 8 bases at J, leaving 10 bases unmatched. The CDR3 runs to 15 residues. The V gene's germline CDR1 is PRHDT and CDR2 FYEKMQ (reference sequence). The CDR3 DNA follows: TGTGCCAGCAGTCAGGGGGGACTAGCGCTCGATGAGCAGTTCTTC. It encodes CASSQGGLALDEQFF. Full variable domain (outside the CDR3, taken from reference TRBV13 and TRBJ2-1): AAGVIQSPRHLIKEKRETATLKCYPIPRHDTVYWYQQGPGQDPQFLISFYEKMQSDKGSIPDRFSAQQFSDYHSELNMSSLELGDSALYFCASSQGGLALDEQFFGPGTRLTVL.

The DNA of the CDR3 is TGTGCCAGCAGTGACCGGACTTTTAACACCGGGGAGCTGTTTTTT. Its protein is CASSDRTFNTGELFF. V and J are TRBV2 and TRBJ2-2; TRBD2 might be the D (5 bases). This CDR3 has 15 residues. Germline V gene sequence: CDR1 SNHLY, CDR2 FYNNEI. Trimming took 3 bases from V and 2 from J, leaving 10 bases between them.

The rearrangement uses TRBV4-1 and TRBJ2-7; no definite D call. CDR1 is MGHRA and CDR2 is YSYEKL in the germline V gene. The CDR3 length is 14 residues. Trimming took 2 bases from V and 1 from J, leaving 9 bases between them. The CDR3, as DNA: TGCGCCAGCAGCCAATATGACAAATCCTACGAGCAGTACTTC. Translated: CASSQYDKSYEQYF.

This clone was recorded once. V is TRBV19 and J is TRBJ2-7, with 11 bases matching TRBD2. CDR1 is LNHDA, CDR2 SQIVND, per germline (reference sequence). The CDR3 extends over 14 amino acids. Trimming removed 5 bases from V and 4 bases from J; junction bases left unmatched: 4. For the CDR3, the DNA is TGTGCCAGTAGTCCCGGGACTAGCGGTTACGAGCAGTACTTC. Protein sequence: CASSPGTSGYEQYF.

Concerning this clone itself: Germline is not matched at one junction end, which may reflect a read error. V and J are TRBV4-3 and TRBJ2-3; 7 positions agree with TRBD2. Germline-derived CDR1 and CDR2 are LGHNA and YSLEER. There are 16 residues in the CDR3. The CDR3 DNA reads TGCGCCAGCAGCCAAGATCTGGCGGGGGTCACAGATACGCGGTATTTT. Residues: CASSQDLAGVTDTRYF.

The chain carries TRBV6-5 and TRBJ1-1; no clear D. CDR1 is MNHEY, CDR2 SVGAGI, per germline. The CDR3 spans 13 residues. V lost 4 bases, J lost 1 base, and 7 bases lay in between. The CDR3 protein is CASSFVGNTEAFF. The CDR3 DNA reads TGTGCCAGCAGTTTCGTCGGGAACACTGAAGCTTTCTTT.

V is TRBV28 and J is TRBJ1-3, with D tentatively TRBD1 (6 bases). CDR3 size: 18 residues. V lost 5 bases and J lost 0, with 20 bases in between. Germline assignment: CDR1 MDHEN and CDR2 SYDVKM. The CDR3 region is CASSPGQWRSLSGNTIYF. The CDR3 nucleotides read TGTGCCAGCAGTCCTGGACAGTGGAGATCTCTCTCTGGAAACACCATATATTTT.

V usage is TRBV2 and J usage is TRBJ1-4, with D maybe TRBD1 (6 bases). V was shortened by 3 bases and J by 8 bases, with 16 bases between the two germline ends. From germline, CDR1 is SNHLY and CDR2 FYNNEI. The CDR3 loop spans 15 amino acids. CDR3 in DNA: TGTGCCAGCAGTGACCTTCCAGGGGTTAGCGAAAAACTGTTTTTT. It translates to CASSDLPGVSEKLFF.

The chain joins TRBV25-1 to TRBJ2-5, with TRBD1 identical over 7 bases. CDR1 and CDR2 from the germline V gene are MGHDK and SYGVNS. There are 14 residues in the CDR3. V was pared by 5 bases and J by 1 base, with 4 bases of the junction left unmatched. In DNA, the CDR3 is TGTGCCAGCAGTAGAACAGGGGTCCAAGAGACCCAGTACTTC. Protein sequence: CASSRTGVQETQYF.

This clone was detected once. The rearrangement joins TRBV7-9 to TRBJ1-6, with no clear D. Germline V gives CDR1 SEHNR, CDR2 FQNEAQ (reference sequence). V lost 2 bases, J lost 4 bases, and 15 bases lay in between. The CDR3 covers 17 residues. The CDR3 DNA reads TGTGCCAGCAGCTTATCCCCCGTGGCAGTTTATAATTCACCCCTCCACTTT. Encoded protein: CASSLSPVAVYNSPLHF.

The chain carries TRBV5-1 and TRBJ1-1; 8 bases map to TRBD1. The CDR3 is 12 amino acids. Germline values: CDR1 SGHRS, CDR2 YFSETQ. After removal of 9 bases from V and 4 bases from J, the junction contained 5 bases not matched to a gene. CDR3 nucleotide sequence: TGCGCCACTCAGGGGGCGAGCACTGAAGCTTTCTTT. Its translation: CATQGASTEAFF.

The gene calls are TRBV3-1 (or the pseudogene TRBV3-2) and TRBJ1-3, with D possibly TRBD1 on 5 matching bases. CDR3 length: 16 residues. V was clipped by 1 base and J by 0 bases, with 10 bases between them. Germline loops: CDR1 LGHDT, CDR2 YNNKEL (reference sequence). In DNA, the CDR3 is TGTGCCAGCAGCCAAGTTGGGGCGGACTCTGGAAACACCATATATTTT. It yields the protein CASSQVGADSGNTIYF.

V is TRBV7-9 and J is TRBJ2-7, with 7 bases fitting TRBD1. The CDR3 is 14 residues long. With 8 bases clipped from V and 2 bases from J, the junction kept 9 bases outside the gene matches. CDR1 is SEHNR and CDR2 is FQNEAQ in the germline V gene (reference sequence). As DNA, the CDR3 is TGTGCCAGCGGCCTATCCGGACAGGCCTACGAGCAGTACTTC. This encodes CASGLSGQAYEQYF.

The chain links TRBV3-1 (or the pseudogene TRBV3-2) to TRBJ2-4; 8 positions agree with TRBD2. This CDR3 has 17 amino acids. With V trimmed by 4 bases and J by 9 bases, 17 bases remained unmatched. Germline CDR1 reads LGHDT; CDR2 reads YNNKEL (reference sequence). As DNA, the CDR3 is TGTGCCAGCAGCCTTGGGATCGGCGGGGGGAGAGAGGCCATTCAGTACTTC. Translating it yields CASSLGIGGGREAIQYF.

The CDR3 nucleotides are TGTGCCAGCAGTGAAGAGCGGGAGGTGGGCATTGAGCAGTTCTTC. Translated, it gives CASSEEREVGIEQFF. The rearrangement joins TRBV6-4 to TRBJ2-1, with 9 positions matching TRBD2. V lost 3 bases and J lost 9; bases outside the gene matches: 9. Germline V CDR1 and CDR2: MRHNA, SNTAGT. The CDR3 is made up of 15 amino acids.

In its sample, this clone was seen once. J is TRBJ2-7 and V is TRBV6-5; 8 nucleotides line up with TRBD2. Trimming took 6 bases from V and 5 from J; bases not matched to a gene: 12. Germline V CDR1 and CDR2: MNHEY, SVGAGI. CDR3 length equals 15 residues. The CDR3 bases are TGTGCCAGCAGAAGAGGCGGGACTAGTAGCGACGAGCAGTACTTC. It encodes CASRRGGTSSDEQYF.

In regard to this clone: The same CDR3 is also encoded by other DNA sequences in this sample. The V and J genes are TRBV6-5 and TRBJ2-7; 9 bases align to TRBD2. Trimming took 8 bases from V and 2 from J; bases not matched to a gene: 1. This CDR3 is 12 amino acids long. Germline lookup yields CDR1 MNHEY and CDR2 SVGAGI. The DNA of the CDR3 is TGTGCCAGCTCTAGCGGGGCCTACGAGCAGTACTTC. Amino acid sequence: CASSSGAYEQYF.

This rearrangement joins TRBV5-1 to TRBJ2-3; possibly TRBD2 for D (6 bases). This CDR3 contains 15 residues. The germline V and J ends were trimmed by 2 bases and 4 bases, with 14 bases remaining between them. The germline CDR1 and CDR2 sequences are SGHRS and YFSETQ. The CDR3 here is CASSFSRERADTQYF. In DNA, the CDR3 is TGCGCCAGCAGCTTCTCTCGGGAGAGGGCAGATACGCAGTATTTT.

The genes are TRBV19 and TRBJ2-5, with TRBD2 as a possible D gene (5 bases). The length of the CDR3 is 11 residues. CDR1 and CDR2 from the germline V gene are LNHDA and SQIVND (reference sequence). V was cut by 8 bases and J by 5 bases, with 9 bases left in between. CDR3 sequence: CASSGGETQYF. The CDR3, as DNA: TGTGCCAGTTCCGGCGGGGAGACCCAGTACTTC.

The chain links TRBV7-2 to TRBJ2-5; 10 bases align to TRBD1. CDR3 size: 16 residues. The ends lost 5 bases at V and 9 bases at J; junction bases unmatched: 15. CDR1 and CDR2 from the germline V gene are SGHTA and FQGNSA. This CDR3 reads CASSHDRGLNAGAQYF. CDR3 nucleotides: TGTGCCAGCAGCCACGACAGGGGGCTGAATGCGGGGGCCCAGTACTTC.